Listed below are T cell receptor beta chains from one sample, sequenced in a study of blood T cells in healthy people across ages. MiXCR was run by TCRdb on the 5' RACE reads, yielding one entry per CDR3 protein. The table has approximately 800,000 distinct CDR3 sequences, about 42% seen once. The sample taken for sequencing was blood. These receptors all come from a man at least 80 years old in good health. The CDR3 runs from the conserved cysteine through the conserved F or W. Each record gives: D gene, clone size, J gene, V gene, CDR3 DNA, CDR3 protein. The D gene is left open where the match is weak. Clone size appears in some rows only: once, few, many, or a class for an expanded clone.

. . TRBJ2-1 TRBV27 TGTGCCAGCAGTTTAATAGCCACCGTTAGCTATGAGCAGTTCTTC CASSLIATVSYEQFF
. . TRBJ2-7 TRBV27 TGTGCCAGCAGCAACACGGGCGGGTCCAGGGGCGAGCAGTACTTC CASSNTGGSRGEQYF
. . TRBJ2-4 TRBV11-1 TGTGCCAGCAGCTTAGCGGAGGCTGGAAACATTCAGTACTTC CASSLAEAGNIQYF
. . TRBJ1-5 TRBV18 TGTGCCAGCTCACGCGGGGACAGCAATCAGCCCCAGCATTTT CASSRGDSNQPQHF
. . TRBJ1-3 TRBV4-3 TGCGCCAGCAGCCAAGATTACTCCGGGGCTGGAAACACCATATATTTT CASSQDYSGAGNTIYF
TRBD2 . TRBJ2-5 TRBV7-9 TGTGCCAGCAGCTTATGGGGAGGGGAAGAGACCCAGTACTTC CASSLWGGEETQYF
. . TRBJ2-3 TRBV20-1 TGCAGTGCTAGTTGGTCGGCAGATACGCAGTATTTT CSASWSADTQYF
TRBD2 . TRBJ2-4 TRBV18 TGTGCCAGCAACACCGGGACTAGCGGGAACATTCAGTACTTC CASNTGTSGNIQYF
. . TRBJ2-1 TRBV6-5 TGTGCCAGCAGTTATAGGGCCGATGAGCAGTTCTTC CASSYRADEQFF
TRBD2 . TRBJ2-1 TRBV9 TGTGCCAGCAGCGTAGACCAGCGGGACTCCTACAATGAGCAGTTCTTC CASSVDQRDSYNEQFF
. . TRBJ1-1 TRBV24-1 TGTGCCACCAGTGACTGGGAGGGGACTGAAGCTTTCTTT CATSDWEGTEAFF
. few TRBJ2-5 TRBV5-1 TGCGCCAGCAGCTTGGGCTCGGAGGAGACCCAGTACTTC CASSLGSEETQYF
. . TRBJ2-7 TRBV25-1 TGTGCCAGCAGAACAGACAGGCTGAGCTCCTACGAGCAGTACTTC CASRTDRLSSYEQYF
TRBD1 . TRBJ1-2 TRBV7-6 TGTGCCAGCAGCCAGACAGGGAGCGACTACACCTTC CASSQTGSDYTF
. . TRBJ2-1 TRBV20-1 TGCAGTGCTAGTAAGAGGCAGAGCTCCCACAATGAGCAGTTCTTC CSASKRQSSHNEQFF
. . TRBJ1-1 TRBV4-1 TGCGCCAGCAGCCTACAACGACGGGTTGAAGCTTTCTTT CASSLQRRVEAFF
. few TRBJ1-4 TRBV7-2 TGTGCCAGCTCAGCGTCCGGACAGTCTAATGAAAAACTGTTTTTT CASSASGQSNEKLFF
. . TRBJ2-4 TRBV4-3 TGCGCCAGCAGCCAAGGGGTGGCGCGAAACATTCAGTACTTC CASSQGVARNIQYF
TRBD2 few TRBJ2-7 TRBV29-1 TGCAGCGTTGGCTCGGGAGGGCCTTACGAGCAGTACTTC CSVGSGGPYEQYF
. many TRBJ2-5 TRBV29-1 TGCAGCGCCGGAGGTGGGAACAAAGAGACCCAGTACTTC CSAGGGNKETQYF
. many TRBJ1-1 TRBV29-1 TGCAGCGCCTGGGGCAGGCGAGGCACTGAAGCTTTCTTT CSAWGRRGTEAFF
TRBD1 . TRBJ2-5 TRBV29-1 TGCAGCGTTGGGAAGGACAGGTGGGGTGAGCAGTACTTC CSVGKDRWGEQYF
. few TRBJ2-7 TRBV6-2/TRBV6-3 TGTGCCAGCAGTCGCTCAGGAAGTAAAACCTACGAGCAGTACTTC CASSRSGSKTYEQYF
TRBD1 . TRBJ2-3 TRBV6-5 TGTGCCAGCCTGACGCAGGGGGCCAAAGATACGCAGTATTTT CASLTQGAKDTQYF
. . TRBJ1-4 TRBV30 TGTGCCTGGAGTGTACAGGGAGATCATGAAAAACTGTTTTTT CAWSVQGDHEKLFF
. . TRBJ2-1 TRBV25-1 TGTGCCAGCAGTGAGGGGTTCATCCCCTACAATGAGCAGTTCTTC CASSEGFIPYNEQFF
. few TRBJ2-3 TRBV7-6 TGTGCCAGCAGCTTAGGGGGGGGGGGCCGAGGTACGCAGTATTTT CASSLGGGGRGTQYF
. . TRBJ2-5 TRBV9 TGTGCCAGCAGCGTAGCACTAGCTAGCGATGAGCAGTACTTC CASSVALASDEQYF
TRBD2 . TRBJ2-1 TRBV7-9 TGTGCCAGCAGCCCCGGACTAGCGGGTGGAGCCTACAATGAGCAGTTCTTC CASSPGLAGGAYNEQFF
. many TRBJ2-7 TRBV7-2 TGTGCCAGCAGCCGTGGGACGTCGAGCTCCTACGAGCAGTACTTC CASSRGTSSSYEQYF
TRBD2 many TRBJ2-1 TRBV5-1 TGCGCCAGCAGCTCCCTAGCGGGAGGGCTCAATGAGCAGTTCTTC CASSSLAGGLNEQFF
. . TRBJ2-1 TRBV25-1 TGTGCCAGCAGTGAAGGAGGCAGGGCCCATGAGCAGTTCTTC CASSEGGRAHEQFF
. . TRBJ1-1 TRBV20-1 TGCAGTGCTTGGGGTGAAACTGAAGCTTTCTTT CSAWGETEAFF